One sample yielded the 8 T cell receptor beta chains listed below, sequenced in a study of blood T cell repertoires in COVID-19. Clones were sequenced by immunoSEQ multiplex PCR, and TCRdb holds only the in-frame ones, with some missing. The sample holds about 53,000 clones; roughly 82% are singletons and the top ten take more than 2.5%. Sequenced sample: peripheral blood. The source of these receptors is a woman in her sixties or seventies with acute or convalescent COVID-19.

This clone was seen a handful of times. The chain uses TRBV6-5 and TRBJ2-7, with D tentatively TRBD2 (5 bases). V was clipped by 6 bases and J by 0 bases, with 12 bases between them. The CDR3 is 14 residues long. Germline V CDR1 and CDR2: MNHEY, SVGAGI. In DNA, the CDR3 is TGTGCCAGCAGGAGGACTGTAACCTCCTACGAGCAGTACTTC. Translated: CASRRTVTSYEQYF.

V is TRBV5-1 and J is TRBJ2-1; 9 positions agree with TRBD1. Looked up from germline, CDR1 is SGHRS and CDR2 is YFSETQ. The length of the CDR3 is 16 residues. V shed 0 bases and J 1 base; nucleotides not matched to a gene: 2. The CDR3 DNA sequence: TGCGCCAGCAGCTTGGGGGGGACAGGGTCCTACAATGAGCAGTTCTTC. It translates to CASSLGGTGSYNEQFF.

The gene calls are TRBV19 and TRBJ1-3; no reliable D call. Germline assignment: CDR1 LNHDA and CDR2 SQIVND (reference sequence). V gave up 9 bases and J gave up 0 bases, with 9 bases separating them. The CDR3 extends over 13 amino acids. The CDR3 DNA is TGTGCCAGCGCAGGTTTCTCTGGAAACACCATATATTTT. Translating it yields CASAGFSGNTIYF.

This chain joins TRBV19 and TRBJ1-2; 8 nucleotides line up with TRBD1. The ends lost 6 bases at V and 6 bases at J; junction bases unmatched: 9. CDR3 size: 14 residues. The germline V gene has CDR1 LNHDA and CDR2 SQIVND (reference sequence). CDR3 sequence reads: CASRTDRVIDGYTF. Written as DNA, the CDR3 is TGTGCCAGTAGGACGGACAGGGTCATCGATGGCTACACCTTC. The full variable domain, with the rest looked up from reference TRBV19 and TRBJ1-2, is DGGITQSPKYLFRKEGQNVTLSCEQNLNHDAMYWYRQDPGQGLRLIYYSQIVNDFQKGDIAEGYSVSREKKESFPLTVTSAQKNPTAFYLCASRTDRVIDGYTFGSGTRLTVV.

This sequence joins TRBV2 and TRBJ2-3; maybe TRBD1 (6 bases). The CDR3 covers 18 residues. Trimming removed 0 bases from V and 4 bases from J, with 20 bases in between. Germline V gene sequence: CDR1 SNHLY, CDR2 FYNNEI. CDR3 amino acids: CASSEASPRQAAADTQYF. CDR3 in DNA: TGTGCCAGCAGTGAAGCCTCTCCCCGACAGGCTGCTGCAGATACGCAGTATTTT. Variable domain in full (rest from reference TRBV2 and TRBJ2-3): EPEVTQTPSHQVTQMGQEVILRCVPISNHLYFYWYRQILGQKVEFLVSFYNNEISEKSEIFDDQFSVERPDGSNFTLKIRSTKLEDSAMYFCASSEASPRQAAADTQYFGPGTRLTVL.

This sequence joins TRBV4-1 and TRBJ2-4; 9 bases agree with TRBD2. CDR1 is MGHRA and CDR2 is YSYEKL in the germline V gene. This CDR3 comprises 18 residues. With V trimmed by 0 bases and J by 0 bases, 6 bases remained unmatched. The CDR3 protein is CASSQDQMTSGAKNIQYF. Here the CDR3 DNA reads TGCGCCAGCAGCCAAGACCAAATGACTAGCGGAGCCAAAAACATTCAGTACTTC.

This sequence joins TRBV7-9 and TRBJ2-7; D is possibly TRBD1 (6 bases). The CDR3 spans 15 residues. Germline V lookup: CDR1 SEHNR, CDR2 FQNEAQ (reference sequence). Trimming took 1 base from V and 2 from J, leaving 12 bases between them. CDR3 in amino acids: CASSLGGPKTYEQYF. DNA for the CDR3: TGTGCCAGCAGCTTAGGGGGGCCCAAAACCTACGAGCAGTACTTC.

The gene calls are TRBV2 and TRBJ2-7; TRBD1 matches 11 bases. Trimming took 6 bases from V and 3 from J; bases not matched to a gene: 7. The length of the CDR3 is 15 residues. The germline V gene encodes CDR1 SNHLY and CDR2 FYNNEI. CDR3 in amino acids: CASRGDRGSVYEQYF. CDR3 DNA: TGTGCCAGCAGAGGGGACAGGGGGTCGGTCTACGAGCAGTACTTC. The full variable domain, in which reference TRBV2 and TRBJ2-7 provide the parts outside the CDR3, is EPEVTQTPSHQVTQMGQEVILRCVPISNHLYFYWYRQILGQKVEFLVSFYNNEISEKSEIFDDQFSVERPDGSNFTLKIRSTKLEDSAMYFCASRGDRGSVYEQYFGPGTRLTVT.